The 18 T cell receptor beta chains presented below share a single source sample, sequenced in a study of sequential checkpoint blockade in melanoma. Treatment indicated: randomized to nivolumab then ipilimumab (arm A) or the reverse (arm B). Clones were read by immunoSEQ multiplex PCR, and TCRdb kept only the in-frame ones, dropping some. The sample carries 16,000 or so clones, approximately 80% recorded once. Sequenced here: CD8+ T cells sorted from blood (inferred from file names), sampled from a patient given nivolumab and ipilimumab in sequence. The receptor source for this set is a human donor with melanoma.

This clone was seen only a few times. The chain carries TRBV7-9 and TRBJ1-2; a weak D match, TRBD1 (6 bases). The CDR3 extends over 10 amino acids. Trimming stripped 11 bases from V and 6 bases from J, with 10 bases between. Germline loops: CDR1 SEHNR, CDR2 FQNEAQ (reference sequence). Written as DNA, the CDR3 is TGTGCCTCAGGGGAGAATGGCTACACCTTC. It yields the protein CASGENGYTF.

The rearrangement joins TRBV5-6 to TRBJ1-1, with D possibly matching TRBD1 (5 bases). The CDR3 runs 12 residues. V was clipped by 4 bases and J by 11 bases, with 15 bases between them. Germline V gene sequence: CDR1 SGHDT, CDR2 YYEEEE. The CDR3 DNA sequence: TGTGCCAGCAGCCCCAATGGGGCTCGGGCTTTCTTT. This gives the protein CASSPNGARAFF.

The sample holds one count of this clone. The rearrangement uses TRBV4-1 and TRBJ1-2, with a possible D match to TRBD1 (6 bases). The V end was cut by 2 bases, the J end by 5 bases, with 12 bases between. The CDR3 is made up of 14 amino acids. Looked up from germline, CDR1 is MGHRA and CDR2 is YSYEKL. The CDR3 sequence is CASSQTRDTYGYTF. DNA of the CDR3: TGCGCCAGCAGCCAAACCAGGGACACTTATGGCTACACCTTC.

This chain uses TRBV11-3 with TRBJ2-7, with no clear D. V was pared by 5 bases and J by 3 bases, with 11 bases between. Germline V lookup: CDR1 SGHNT, CDR2 YENEEA. This CDR3 region has 13 residues. CDR3 nucleotides: TGTGCCAGCAGCCCCTTTAACAGCTACGAGCAGTACTTC. Encoded protein: CASSPFNSYEQYF.

J is TRBJ1-3 and V is TRBV7-9; the D gene is possibly TRBD1 (6 bases). Germline CDR1 is SEHNR and CDR2 is FQNEAQ (reference sequence). CDR3 size: 17 residues. Trimming removed 4 bases at V and 0 bases at J, with 16 bases between. The CDR3 DNA reads TGTGCCAGCAGCTCCCCTTTGACAGGCTCCTCTGGAAACACCATATATTTT. Residues: CASSSPLTGSSGNTIYF.

This chain connects TRBV21-1 to TRBJ1-5. TRBV21-1 is deemed a pseudogene. The CDR3 runs 16 residues. The CDR3 DNA follows: TGTGCCAGCAGCCCCCAGGGACTGGAGTGGAATCAGCCCCAGCATTTT. Translating it yields CASSPQGLEWNQPQHF.

Points on this clone: The sample has other DNA sequences that encode this CDR3 too. The chain joins TRBV2 to TRBJ2-7, with D possibly being TRBD2 (5 bases). Germline V gene lookup returns CDR1 SNHLY and CDR2 FYNNEI. The CDR3 is 14 amino acids. With 3 bases removed from V and 1 base from J, the gap between germline ends came to 10 bases. The DNA of the CDR3 is TGTGCCAGCAGTGATCCTGGACTGTCCTACGAGCAGTACTTC. Its protein is CASSDPGLSYEQYF.

The chain employs TRBV7-6 and TRBJ1-2; 7 positions agree with TRBD1. Germline-derived CDR1 and CDR2 are SGHVS and FNYEAQ. With V trimmed by 5 bases and J by 1 base, 7 bases remained unmatched. The CDR3 is 15 amino acids. CDR3 in amino acids: CASSKGTEHNYGYTF. DNA of the CDR3: TGTGCCAGCAGCAAAGGGACAGAGCATAACTATGGCTACACCTTC.

The chain is built from TRBV7-8 and TRBJ2-7, with D possibly being TRBD2 (7 bases). The V gene's germline CDR1 is SGHVS and CDR2 FQNEAQ. Trimming removed 5 bases at V and 3 bases at J, with 20 bases between. The CDR3 spans 16 residues. CDR3 region: CASSPQWGGQVYEQYF. The CDR3 DNA reads as TGTGCCAGCAGCCCCCAATGGGGGGGGCAGGTCTACGAGCAGTACTTC.

J is TRBJ2-7 and V is TRBV18; 9 bases are a match to TRBD1. Germline V gene data show CDR1 as KGHSH and CDR2 as LQKENI. The CDR3 has 15 amino acids. V lost 3 bases, J lost 3 bases, and 6 bases stayed unmatched. The CDR3 nucleotides read TGTGCCAGCTCACCCCGGGACAGGGTCCTCTACGAGCAGTACTTC. It codes for CASSPRDRVLYEQYF.

This sequence joins TRBV7-8 and TRBJ2-7, with a possible D match to TRBD1 (6 bases). The CDR3 loop spans 17 amino acids. Deletions cut 4 bases from V and 0 bases from J, with 19 bases between. Per the germline V gene, CDR1 is SGHVS and CDR2 is FQNEAQ. The CDR3: CASSSLGDNLYSYEQYF. The CDR3 coding sequence is TGTGCCAGCAGCTCTCTTGGGGACAACCTTTACTCCTACGAGCAGTACTTC.

The chain employs TRBV5-1 and TRBJ1-3; D unresolved. CDR1 and CDR2 from the germline V gene are SGHRS and YFSETQ. The V and J ends lost 0 bases and 0 bases respectively, with 7 bases between them. The CDR3 length is 15 residues. CDR3 nucleotides: TGCGCCAGCAGCTTGGTCGGGAACTCTGGAAACACCATATATTTT. Protein: CASSLVGNSGNTIYF.

Only a few counts were recorded for this clone. This chain links TRBV19 with TRBJ2-1; 9 nucleotides agree with TRBD2. Germline lookup yields CDR1 LNHDA and CDR2 SQIVND (reference sequence). This CDR3 contains 17 residues. With 5 bases clipped from V and 2 bases from J, the junction kept 10 bases outside the gene matches. The CDR3 DNA follows: TGTGCCAGTAGTCCTCTCAGCGGGGGGTACACCTACAATGAGCAGTTCTTC. As protein: CASSPLSGGYTYNEQFF.

The gene calls are TRBV5-1 and TRBJ2-7; D is uncertain. This CDR3 comprises 16 residues. In germline, CDR1 is SGHRS, CDR2 YFSETQ. V lost 0 bases and J 2 bases, leaving 15 bases between the germline ends. This chain's CDR3 is CASSLVATEITYEQYF. CDR3 in DNA: TGCGCCAGCAGCTTGGTCGCGACGGAGATTACCTACGAGCAGTACTTC.

This chain joins TRBV19 and TRBJ2-7, with TRBD1 matching over 9 bases. The CDR3 has 15 amino acids. CDR1 LNHDA and CDR2 SQIVND come from the germline V gene (reference sequence). The J segment lost 2 bases and the V segment lost 1 base, leaving 3 bases of the junction unmatched. The CDR3 loop is CASSIAGQGTYEQYF. The DNA of the CDR3 is TGTGCCAGTAGTATAGCAGGACAGGGGACCTACGAGCAGTACTTC.

V is TRBV6-5 and J is TRBJ2-7; D might be TRBD2 (6 bases). The ends were cut back, 0 bases at V and 1 base at J, with 13 bases in the middle. The CDR3 has 16 amino acids. Germline values: CDR1 MNHEY, CDR2 SVGAGI. The CDR3 region is CASSYSTGVLSYEQYF. The CDR3 nucleotides read TGTGCCAGCAGTTACTCGACGGGAGTGCTTTCCTACGAGCAGTACTTC.

V is TRBV7-8 and J is TRBJ1-4, with D unclear. The CDR3 runs 14 residues. Germline CDR1 and CDR2: SGHVS and FQNEAQ. V was shortened by 5 bases and J by 8 bases, with 15 bases between the two germline ends. CDR3 sequence: CASSSGVLGEKLFF. CDR3 nucleotide sequence: TGTGCCAGCAGCAGCGGGGTCCTCGGGGAAAAACTGTTTTTT. Based on the CDR3 plus reference TRBV7-8 and TRBJ1-4, the full variable domain is GAGVSQSPRYKVAKRGQDVALRCDPISGHVSLFWYQQALGQGPEFLTYFQNEAQLDKSGLPSDRFFAERPEGSVSTLKIQRTQQEDSAVYLCASSSGVLGEKLFFGSGTQLSVL.

The gene calls are TRBV27 and TRBJ2-7; 10 bases fit TRBD2. The CDR3 totals 14 residues. Unmatched junction bases numbered 4, after V lost 6 bases and J lost 2 bases. The germline V gene has CDR1 MNHEY and CDR2 SMNVEV (reference sequence). The CDR3 here is CASSQLAGPYEQYF. For the CDR3, the DNA is TGTGCCAGCAGCCAACTAGCGGGGCCCTACGAGCAGTACTTC.